This T cell receptor beta chain stems from a study of shared clonotypes between healthy human individuals. Produced via immunoSEQ multiplex PCR; TCRdb's table is partial and in-frame only. This sample yields about 2.4 million clones, of which roughly 93% are seen a single time; about 0.34% belongs to the top ten. CDR1 is LNHDA, CDR2 SQIVND, per germline (reference sequence). The CDR3 loop spans 15 amino acids. V was pared by 7 bases and J by 5 bases, with 14 bases of the junction left unmatched. The chain uses TRBV19 and TRBJ2-7, with 7 positions matching TRBD1. The receptor comes from a young man in good health. Some clones in this sample may be carry-over from other donors' samples. The sample consisted of naive CD4+ T cells from PBMCs. Subset described: CD45RA+ positively selected. The CDR3 nucleotides read TGTGCCAGTACCCCAAGGACAGGAGTGACCGACGAGCAGTACTTC. It specifies CASTPRTGVTDEQYF.